These T cell receptor beta chains were read from a single sample in a study of PD-1 blockade in mismatch repair-deficient tumors. The repertoire was sequenced with immunoSEQ multiplex PCR; TCRdb's copy has only in-frame clones and lacks some. The sample consists of under 20,000 clones, 82% of them appearing once. The source was PBMCs, collected 52 weeks after starting pembrolizumab. These receptors were obtained from an adult with mismatch repair-deficient cancer. Each CDR3 is given with its conserved first and last residue. The D gene is left open where the match is weak. Clone size is given for some rows only: seen once, a few or many times, or a class if the clone is expanded.

V gene	D gene	clone size	J gene	CDR3 protein	CDR3 DNA
TRBV19	.	.	TRBJ1-1	CASSPRTNQEAFF	TGTGCCAGTAGTCCCCGGACAAACCAGGAAGCTTTCTTT
TRBV2	TRBD2	.	TRBJ2-3	CASSPGLAGGPTDTQYF	TGTGCCAGCAGCCCGGGACTAGCGGGAGGGCCCACAGATACGCAGTATTTT
TRBV2	TRBD1	.	TRBJ2-3	CASRGDRGFGDTQYF	TGTGCCAGCAGGGGGGACAGGGGATTTGGAGATACGCAGTATTTT
TRBV4-2	TRBD2	.	TRBJ2-5	CASSQAGASGREGETQYF	TGTGCCAGCAGCCAGGCAGGCGCTAGCGGGAGGGAAGGAGAGACCCAGTACTTC
TRBV14	.	.	TRBJ2-3	CASSRGRGDTQYF	TGTGCCAGCAGCCGAGGGCGGGGAGATACGCAGTATTTT
TRBV18	TRBD1	.	TRBJ2-4	CASSGTGSDRKNIQYF	TGTGCCAGCTCAGGGACAGGATCGGACCGCAAAAACATTCAGTACTTC
TRBV5-1	.	once	TRBJ1-1	CASSLTAGKNTEAFF	TGCGCCAGCAGCCTGACAGCAGGGAAAAACACTGAAGCTTTCTTT
TRBV5-1	TRBD1	.	TRBJ1-3	CASSLAETGGPGNTIYF	TGCGCCAGCAGCTTGGCCGAGACAGGGGGTCCTGGAAACACCATATATTTT
TRBV6-5	TRBD2	.	TRBJ2-5	CASSYRLAGETQYF	TGTGCCAGCAGTTATAGACTAGCGGGAGAGACCCAGTACTTC
TRBV19	.	.	TRBJ1-2	CASSGPGGLGYGYTF	TGTGCCAGTAGTGGTCCGGGGGGGCTGGGCTATGGCTACACCTTC
TRBV6-4	TRBD2	.	TRBJ2-1	CASSDSGSSYNEQFF	TGTGCCAGCAGTGATAGCGGGAGCTCCTACAATGAGCAGTTCTTC
TRBV9	TRBD2	.	TRBJ2-3	CASSLAGVETDTQYF	TGTGCCAGCAGCTTAGCGGGAGTTGAGACAGATACGCAGTATTTT
TRBV27	TRBD2	.	TRBJ2-2	CASSPTSGSNTGELFF	TGTGCCAGCAGTCCTACTAGCGGGTCGAACACCGGGGAGCTGTTTTTT
TRBV28	.	.	TRBJ1-5	CASRDTVTDNQPQHF	TGTGCCAGCAGGGATACAGTAACCGACAATCAGCCCCAGCATTTT
TRBV18	.	.	TRBJ1-2	CASSPNAGGKNGYTF	TGTGCCAGCTCACCAAATGCCGGGGGAAAGAATGGCTACACCTTC
TRBV11-3	.	.	TRBJ1-4	CASSLGAPNEKLFF	TGTGCCAGCAGCTTAGGGGCCCCTAATGAAAAACTGTTTTTT
TRBV6-1	TRBD1	.	TRBJ2-5	CASSGWTGGMGETQYF	TGTGCCAGCAGTGGATGGACAGGGGGCATGGGAGAGACCCAGTACTTC
TRBV29-1	TRBD1	.	TRBJ2-6	CSVVIYGQGESGANVLTF	TGCAGCGTTGTGATATACGGACAGGGGGAATCTGGGGCCAACGTCCTGACTTTC
TRBV12-5	.	.	TRBJ1-1	CASGLGTEGAEAFF	TGTGCTAGTGGTTTGGGTACAGAGGGGGCTGAAGCTTTCTTT
TRBV27	.	.	TRBJ1-1	CASTPGWGLAEAFF	TGTGCCAGCACCCCAGGTTGGGGGCTCGCTGAAGCTTTCTTT
TRBV6-1	.	.	TRBJ1-5	CAVSRDNQPQHF	TGTGCCGTGAGCAGGGACAATCAGCCCCAGCATTTT
TRBV7-8	.	.	TRBJ2-5	CASSQGWRAPGETQYF	TGTGCCAGCAGCCAGGGGTGGCGGGCCCCGGGGGAGACCCAGTACTTC
TRBV14	.	.	TRBJ2-7	CASSQWGEFPYEQYF	TGTGCCAGCAGCCAATGGGGGGAGTTCCCCTACGAGCAGTACTTC
TRBV6-1	TRBD1	.	TRBJ1-2	CASSVTGTAFSTRGYTF	TGTGCCAGCAGTGTTACCGGGACAGCCTTTTCTACTCGAGGCTACACCTTC
TRBV2	.	few	TRBJ1-1	CASSVAEAFF	TGTGCCAGCAGTGTGGCAGAAGCTTTCTTT
TRBV27	TRBD2	.	TRBJ2-7	CASSRGLAGAYEQYF	TGTGCCAGCAGTAGGGGACTAGCGGGAGCCTACGAGCAGTACTTC
TRBV2	TRBD1	.	TRBJ1-3	CASSANWGTGSTIYF	TGTGCCAGCAGTGCGAATTGGGGGACAGGCTCCACCATATATTTT
TRBV28	.	once	TRBJ1-5	CASTLRWTDGNQPQHF	TGTGCCAGCACCCTTAGGTGGACAGATGGCAATCAGCCCCAGCATTTT
TRBV5-6	TRBD2	few	TRBJ2-7	CASSYPSGSYEQYF	TGTGCCAGCAGCTATCCTAGCGGGAGCTACGAGCAGTACTTC
TRBV28	TRBD1	.	TRBJ1-1	CAGRDRGNTEAFF	TGTGCCGGCCGGGACAGGGGGAACACTGAAGCTTTCTTT